The rows below give T cell receptor beta chains drawn from one sample of a study of Ad26.COV2.S vaccination and SARS-CoV-2 variants. Clones were read by immunoSEQ multiplex PCR, and TCRdb kept only the in-frame ones, dropping some. The sample yields around 350,000 clones, about 90% seen once. Sequences were derived from peripheral blood, sampled after recovery from COVID-19. The receptors come from a human donor who had recovered from COVID-19. Each CDR3 is given with its conserved first and last residue. D genes are given only for firm matches. The size entry is marked missing in some rows and otherwise reads once, few, many or a size class.

TRBV25-1	.	12	.	TRBJ1-1	CASRYGERGAFF	TGTGCCAGCAGGTACGGCGAACGGGGAGCTTTCTTT
TRBV11-2	.	14	.	TRBJ2-7	CASSLEGAAYEQYF	TGTGCCAGCAGCTTGGAGGGGGCGGCCTACGAGCAGTACTTC
TRBV5-1	.	16	.	TRBJ2-5	CASSLGGRGLQETQYF	TGCGCCAGCAGCTTGGGAGGCAGGGGCCTACAAGAGACCCAGTACTTC
TRBV9	.	14	.	TRBJ2-1	CASSVGDAYNEQFF	TGTGCCAGCAGCGTAGGAGACGCTTACAATGAGCAGTTCTTC
TRBV19	once	17	TRBD1	TRBJ1-5	CASRWDRGPYSNQPQHF	TGTGCCAGTAGATGGGACAGGGGACCATATAGCAATCAGCCCCAGCATTTT
TRBV5-5	.	14	.	TRBJ2-5	CASSLDGRRETQYF	TGTGCCAGCAGCTTGGATGGGAGGAGGGAGACCCAGTACTTC
TRBV9	.	15	TRBD1	TRBJ2-2	CASSLGDRGFGELFF	TGTGCCAGCAGCTTAGGGGACAGGGGCTTCGGGGAGCTGTTTTTT
TRBV3-1/TRBV3-2	.	22	TRBD2	TRBJ2-1	CASSQDPGISGGPRWTYNEQFF	TGTGCCAGCAGCCAAGATCCTGGGATAAGCGGGGGGCCCAGGTGGACCTACAATGAGCAGTTCTTC
TRBV12-3/TRBV12-4	.	10	.	TRBJ1-1	CASMNTEAFF	TGTGCCTCTATGAACACTGAAGCTTTCTTT
TRBV5-1	.	16	TRBD2	TRBJ2-5	CASSLDSGGAGETQYF	TGCGCCAGCAGCTTGGACAGCGGGGGGGCCGGAGAGACCCAGTACTTC
TRBV4-3	once	14	TRBD1	TRBJ2-7	CASSQAQGAYEQYF	TGCGCCAGCAGCCAAGCCCAGGGGGCCTACGAGCAGTACTTC
TRBV2	.	14	.	TRBJ1-5	CASSPQGINQPQHF	TGTGCCAGCAGTCCACAGGGTATCAATCAGCCCCAGCATTTT
TRBV9	.	16	TRBD1	TRBJ1-2	CASSGYRDRGDYGYTF	TGTGCCAGCAGCGGCTACCGGGACAGGGGTGACTATGGCTACACCTTC
TRBV7-2	.	15	.	TRBJ1-5	CASSLRGGDNQPQHF	TGTGCCAGCAGCCTTCGTGGAGGGGACAATCAGCCCCAGCATTTT
TRBV2	.	14	.	TRBJ1-5	CASSAEQLNQPQHF	TGTGCCAGCAGTGCGGAACAACTCAATCAGCCCCAGCATTTT
TRBV25-1	.	14	TRBD1	TRBJ2-5	CASSDRDRRETQYF	TGTGCCAGCAGTGACCGGGACAGACGGGAGACCCAGTACTTC
TRBV3-1/TRBV3-2	.	12	.	TRBJ1-6	CASMEQNSPLHF	TGTGCCAGCATGGAACAGAATTCACCCCTCCACTTT
TRBV18	.	17	.	TRBJ1-5	CASSPPGSADSNQPQHF	TGTGCCAGCTCACCACCCGGTTCAGCCGATAGCAATCAGCCCCAGCATTTT
TRBV5-1	.	15	.	TRBJ1-3	CASSLGMGAGNTIYF	TGCGCCAGCAGCCTTGGGATGGGAGCTGGAAACACCATATATTTT
TRBV29-1	.	14	TRBD1	TRBJ2-2	CSARDRQGGRELFF	TGCAGCGCTCGGGACAGACAGGGGGGTAGGGAGCTGTTTTTT
TRBV6-5	.	14	.	TRBJ2-2	CATYGGQGTGELFF	TGTGCCACTTACGGGGGGCAGGGCACCGGGGAGCTGTTTTTT
TRBV4-3	.	16	.	TRBJ2-1	CASSQETGSSYNEQFF	TGCGCCAGCAGCCAGGAAACAGGGAGCTCCTACAATGAGCAGTTCTTC
TRBV1	once	15	.	TRBJ2-7	CTSSQERGTSYEQYF	TGCACCAGCAGCCAAGAGCGGGGGACCTCCTACGAGCAGTACTTC
TRBV3-1/TRBV3-2	.	14	.	TRBJ2-7	CASSRSVLVYEQYF	TGTGCCAGCAGCCGCTCGGTCCTAGTCTACGAGCAGTACTTC
TRBV18	once	15	.	TRBJ1-1	CASSSGAGVNTEAFF	TGTGCCAGCTCATCAGGGGCAGGGGTGAACACTGAAGCTTTCTTT
TRBV6-5	once	12	.	TRBJ2-7	CASSYINGAQYF	TGTGCCAGCAGTTACATTAATGGCGCGCAGTACTTC
TRBV11-3	.	15	.	TRBJ1-1	CASSSPLEGNTEAFF	TGTGCCAGCAGCTCCCCGCTTGAGGGGAACACTGAAGCTTTCTTT
TRBV18	.	15	TRBD1	TRBJ1-2	CASSPPGQGNYGYTF	TGTGCCAGCTCACCTCCGGGACAGGGGAACTATGGCTACACCTTC
TRBV7-2	.	14	TRBD1	TRBJ1-2	CASSTQQGSEGYTF	TGTGCCAGCAGCACCCAACAGGGGAGTGAAGGCTACACCTTC
TRBV6-1	.	14	.	TRBJ1-5	CASSESGRNQPQHF	TGTGCCAGCAGTGAAAGTGGTCGCAATCAGCCCCAGCATTTT
TRBV9	.	17	.	TRBJ2-3	CASSVGVDTGTTDTQYF	TGTGCCAGCAGCGTAGGTGTGGACACTGGGACCACAGATACGCAGTATTTT
TRBV6-1	.	14	.	TRBJ1-4	CASSEYPNNEKLFF	TGTGCCAGCAGTGAGTACCCGAATAATGAAAAACTGTTTTTT
TRBV3-1/TRBV3-2	.	12	.	TRBJ2-1	CASSQSGAEEFF	TGTGCCAGCAGCCAATCGGGGGCGGAGGAGTTCTTC
TRBV13	.	14	.	TRBJ1-2	CASSLAGRESGYTF	TGTGCCAGCAGCTTAGCGGGCCGGGAGTCTGGCTACACCTTC
TRBV5-6	.	18	TRBD1	TRBJ2-6	CASSLVGQGALGANVLTF	TGTGCCAGCAGCTTGGTGGGACAGGGGGCGCTTGGGGCCAACGTCCTGACTTTC
TRBV29-1	.	13	.	TRBJ1-2	CSVRQPVAYGYTF	TGCAGCGTCCGTCAGCCAGTAGCCTATGGCTACACCTTC
TRBV6-1	.	18	TRBD2	TRBJ2-4	CASSEGRGTSLAKNIQYF	TGTGCCAGCAGTGAAGGAAGGGGGACTAGTCTAGCCAAAAACATTCAGTACTTC
TRBV11-2	.	11	.	TRBJ2-7	CASSEGYEQYF	TGTGCCAGCAGTGAAGGCTACGAGCAGTACTTC
TRBV14	.	13	.	TRBJ1-1	CASSPRVNTEAFF	TGTGCCAGCAGCCCCAGGGTTAACACTGAAGCTTTCTTT
TRBV25-1	.	17	.	TRBJ1-1	CASSESLTGSMNTEAFF	TGTGCCAGCAGTGAATCTCTGACAGGATCCATGAACACTGAAGCTTTCTTT
TRBV3-1/TRBV3-2	once	14	.	TRBJ2-3	CASSQDRGVDTQYF	TGTGCCAGCAGCCAAGATCGTGGGGTGGATACGCAGTATTTT
TRBV27	.	15	TRBD1	TRBJ2-3	CASSSGGVITDTQYF	TGTGCCAGCAGTTCAGGGGGCGTGATCACAGATACGCAGTATTTT
TRBV7-2	.	11	.	TRBJ2-5	CASSLHETQYF	TGTGCCAGCAGCCTGCATGAGACCCAGTACTTC
TRBV12-3/TRBV12-4	.	12	.	TRBJ2-7	CASSFSGYEQYF	TGTGCCAGCAGTTTCAGCGGATACGAGCAGTACTTC
TRBV10-3	few	15	.	TRBJ1-6	CAISEIVGVNSPLHF	TGTGCCATCAGTGAGATAGTAGGGGTTAATTCACCCCTCCACTTT
TRBV24-1	.	13	.	TRBJ2-3	CATSAMGINTQYF	TGTGCCACCAGTGCCATGGGGATCAATACGCAGTATTTT
TRBV14	.	15	.	TRBJ2-2	CASSLMGANTGELFF	TGTGCCAGCAGCCTCATGGGGGCGAACACCGGGGAGCTGTTTTTT
TRBV4-1	.	15	.	TRBJ1-6	CASSPVQSNNSPLHF	TGCGCCAGCAGCCCAGTACAGTCGAATAATTCACCCCTCCACTTT
TRBV9	.	17	.	TRBJ1-3	CASSVDGTPGAGNTIYF	TGTGCCAGCAGCGTAGACGGGACGCCGGGCGCTGGAAACACCATATATTTT
TRBV5-1	.	16	TRBD1	TRBJ1-3	CASSLETGVSGNTIYF	TGCGCCAGCAGCTTGGAAACAGGGGTCTCTGGAAACACCATATATTTT
TRBV18	.	13	.	TRBJ1-3	CASRGSSGNTIYF	TGTGCCAGCAGAGGAAGCTCTGGAAACACCATATATTTT
TRBV19	.	15	TRBD1	TRBJ2-3	CASKDRGIVADTQYF	TGTGCCAGTAAAGACAGGGGAATCGTGGCAGATACGCAGTATTTT
TRBV12-3/TRBV12-4	once	12	.	TRBJ1-5	CASRRQNQPQHF	TGTGCCAGCAGACGACAGAATCAGCCCCAGCATTTT
TRBV19	.	11	.	TRBJ1-2	CASSDGYGYTF	TGTGCCAGTAGCGACGGTTATGGCTACACCTTC